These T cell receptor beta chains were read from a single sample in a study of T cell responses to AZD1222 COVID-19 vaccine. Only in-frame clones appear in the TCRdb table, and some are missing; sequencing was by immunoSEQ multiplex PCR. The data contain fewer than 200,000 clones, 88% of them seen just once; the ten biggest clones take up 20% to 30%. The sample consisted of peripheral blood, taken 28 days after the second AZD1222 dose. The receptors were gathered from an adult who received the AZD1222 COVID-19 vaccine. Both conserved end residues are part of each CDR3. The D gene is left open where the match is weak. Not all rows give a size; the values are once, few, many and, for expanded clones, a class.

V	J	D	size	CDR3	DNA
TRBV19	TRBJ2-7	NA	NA	CASSPPQASYEQYF	TGTGCCAGTAGTCCCCCCCAGGCCTCCTACGAGCAGTACTTC
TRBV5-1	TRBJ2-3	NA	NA	CASRLPQSTSTDTQYF	TGCGCCAGCAGACTCCCTCAGAGTACTAGCACAGATACGCAGTATTTT
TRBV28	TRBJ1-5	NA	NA	CASSFSGIGQPQHF	TGTGCCAGCAGTTTCTCCGGGATCGGTCAGCCCCAGCATTTT
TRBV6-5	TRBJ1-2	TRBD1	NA	CASSLTTGGIGYTF	TGTGCCAGCAGTTTAACTACAGGGGGAATTGGCTACACCTTC
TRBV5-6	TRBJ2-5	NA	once	CASSFTQGAQETQYF	TGTGCCAGCAGCTTTACACAGGGAGCACAAGAGACCCAGTACTTC
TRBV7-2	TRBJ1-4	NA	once	CASSFGPVATNEKLFF	TGTGCCAGCAGCTTTGGACCGGTTGCAACTAATGAAAAACTGTTTTTT
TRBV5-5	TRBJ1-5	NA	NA	CASSLPGGGFNQPQHF	TGTGCCAGCAGCTTGCCAGGAGGGGGTTTCAATCAGCCCCAGCATTTT
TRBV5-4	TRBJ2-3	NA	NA	CASSVPMGDTQYF	TGTGCCAGCAGCGTCCCAATGGGCGATACGCAGTATTTT
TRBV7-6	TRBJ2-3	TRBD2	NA	CASSLIAGKVDTQYF	TGTGCCAGCAGCTTAATAGCGGGAAAGGTAGATACGCAGTATTTT
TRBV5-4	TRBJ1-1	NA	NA	CASSPSRGVNTEAFF	TGTGCCAGCAGCCCGAGTAGGGGGGTAAACACTGAAGCTTTCTTT
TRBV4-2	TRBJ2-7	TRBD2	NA	CASSQSLAGPTYEQYF	TGTGCCAGCAGCCAATCCCTAGCGGGACCGACCTACGAGCAGTACTTC
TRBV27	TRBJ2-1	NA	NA	CASSLSSRAQFGGEQFF	TGTGCCAGCAGTTTATCGTCCCGGGCCCAGTTCGGGGGTGAGCAGTTCTTC
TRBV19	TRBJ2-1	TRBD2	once	CASSISSGRNNEQFF	TGTGCCAGTAGTATATCTAGCGGGAGAAACAATGAGCAGTTCTTC
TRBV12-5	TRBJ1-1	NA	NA	CASGSDRGRENTEAFF	TGTGCTAGTGGTTCCGACCGGGGTCGGGAGAACACTGAAGCTTTCTTT
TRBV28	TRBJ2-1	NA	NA	CASSLWKREQFF	TGTGCCAGCAGTTTATGGAAGCGAGAGCAGTTCTTC
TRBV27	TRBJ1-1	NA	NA	CASSPPTAMNTEAFF	TGTGCCAGCAGTCCGCCGACAGCCATGAACACTGAAGCTTTCTTT
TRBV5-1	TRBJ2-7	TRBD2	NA	CASSNREGSYEQYF	TGCGCCAGCAGCAATCGGGAGGGTTCCTACGAGCAGTACTTC
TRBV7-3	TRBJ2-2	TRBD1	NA	CASSSRTGQNTGELFF	TGTGCCAGCAGCTCCCGGACAGGGCAGAACACCGGGGAGCTGTTTTTT